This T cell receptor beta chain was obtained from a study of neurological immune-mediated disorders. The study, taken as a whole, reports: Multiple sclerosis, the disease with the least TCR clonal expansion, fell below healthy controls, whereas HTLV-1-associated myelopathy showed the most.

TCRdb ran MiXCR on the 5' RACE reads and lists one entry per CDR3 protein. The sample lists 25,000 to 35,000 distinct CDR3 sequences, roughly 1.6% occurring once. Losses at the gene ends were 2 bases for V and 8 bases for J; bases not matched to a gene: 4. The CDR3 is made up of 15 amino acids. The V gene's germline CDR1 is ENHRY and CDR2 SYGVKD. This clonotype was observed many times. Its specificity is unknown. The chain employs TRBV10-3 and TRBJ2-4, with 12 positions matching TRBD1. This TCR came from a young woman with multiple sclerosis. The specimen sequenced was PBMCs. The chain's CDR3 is CAISEGGQGADIQYF. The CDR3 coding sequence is TGTGCCATCAGTGAGGGGGGACAGGGGGCTGACATTCAGTACTTC.